Listed below are T cell receptor beta chains from one sample, sequenced in a study of blood T cell repertoires in COVID-19. Repertoires were generated with immunoSEQ multiplex PCR, while TCRdb's copy carries only in-frame clones and drops some. The sample contains about 400,000 clones, around 89% of which appear only once. The sequencing input was PBMCs or T cells enriched from blood (not recorded which). The receptors derive from a woman in her twenties or thirties with acute COVID-19. Each CDR3 is given with its conserved first and last residue. Fields, in order: V gene, D gene, clone size, J gene, CDR3 protein, CDR3 DNA. The D gene is left open where the match is weak. The size field is filled for only some rows; it gives once, few, many or a size class.

V gene: TRBV4-3
D gene: .
clone size: few
J gene: TRBJ1-4
CDR3 protein: CASSQDTRGANEKLFF
CDR3 DNA: TGCGCCAGCAGCCAAGATACCCGGGGGGCTAATGAAAAACTGTTTTTT

V gene: TRBV5-4
D gene: .
clone size: .
J gene: TRBJ1-2
CDR3 protein: CASSSQGANYGYTF
CDR3 DNA: TGTGCCAGCAGCTCACAGGGCGCTAACTATGGCTACACCTTC

V gene: TRBV5-1
D gene: TRBD1
clone size: .
J gene: TRBJ2-3
CDR3 protein: CASSRRTGAGDTQYF
CDR3 DNA: TGCGCCAGCAGCCGACGGACAGGGGCGGGGGATACGCAGTATTTT

V gene: TRBV19
D gene: TRBD1
clone size: .
J gene: TRBJ1-1
CDR3 protein: CASRQGAETEAFF
CDR3 DNA: TGTGCCAGTAGACAGGGGGCGGAAACTGAAGCTTTCTTT

V gene: TRBV4-2
D gene: .
clone size: few
J gene: TRBJ1-1
CDR3 protein: CASSQDRVGRAAFF
CDR3 DNA: TGTGCCAGCAGCCAAGATCGGGTTGGCAGGGCAGCTTTCTTT

V gene: TRBV27
D gene: .
clone size: .
J gene: TRBJ1-2
CDR3 protein: CASSLTRITNYGYTF
CDR3 DNA: TGTGCCAGCAGTTTAACCAGGATAACCAACTATGGCTACACCTTC

V gene: TRBV7-9
D gene: .
clone size: .
J gene: TRBJ2-2
CDR3 protein: CASSLAFRGELFF
CDR3 DNA: TGTGCCAGCAGCTTAGCGTTCCGCGGGGAGCTGTTTTTT

V gene: TRBV4-3
D gene: .
clone size: .
J gene: TRBJ1-2
CDR3 protein: CASSPGRVTTGDYGYTF
CDR3 DNA: TGCGCCAGCAGCCCCGGTCGGGTAACTACGGGGGACTATGGCTACACCTTC

V gene: TRBV7-9
D gene: TRBD1
clone size: .
J gene: TRBJ2-1
CDR3 protein: CASSLGQGAGNEQFF
CDR3 DNA: TGTGCCAGCAGCTTAGGGCAGGGGGCGGGAAATGAGCAGTTCTTC

V gene: TRBV5-8
D gene: .
clone size: .
J gene: TRBJ1-3
CDR3 protein: CASSLDRGTGNTIYF
CDR3 DNA: TGTGCCAGCAGCTTGGATCGGGGTACTGGAAACACCATATATTTT

V gene: TRBV27
D gene: TRBD1
clone size: few
J gene: TRBJ1-6
CDR3 protein: CASSLVGQGDSPLHF
CDR3 DNA: TGTGCCAGCAGTTTAGTAGGACAGGGAGATTCACCCCTCCACTTT

V gene: TRBV25-1
D gene: .
clone size: once
J gene: TRBJ2-3
CDR3 protein: CASSESLVAGIGGDTQYF
CDR3 DNA: TGTGCCAGCAGTGAATCATTGGTCGCGGGGATCGGAGGAGATACGCAGTATTTT

V gene: TRBV15
D gene: .
clone size: few
J gene: TRBJ1-5
CDR3 protein: CATGTGGGQPQHF
CDR3 DNA: TGTGCCACCGGTACGGGGGGTGGTCAGCCCCAGCATTTT

V gene: TRBV7-3
D gene: .
clone size: .
J gene: TRBJ2-7
CDR3 protein: CASSPTGNSYEQYF
CDR3 DNA: TGTGCCAGCAGTCCAACAGGGAATTCCTACGAGCAGTACTTC

V gene: TRBV5-1
D gene: TRBD2
clone size: .
J gene: TRBJ2-3
CDR3 protein: CASSLVGGSSWTDTQYF
CDR3 DNA: TGCGCCAGCAGCTTGGTGGGGGGGTCTAGTTGGACAGATACGCAGTATTTT

V gene: TRBV5-1
D gene: .
clone size: .
J gene: TRBJ1-1
CDR3 protein: CASSLNRVSTEAFF
CDR3 DNA: TGCGCCAGCAGCTTGAACAGGGTTAGCACTGAAGCTTTCTTT

V gene: TRBV5-1
D gene: .
clone size: .
J gene: TRBJ1-1
CDR3 protein: CASRGGERGAKAFF
CDR3 DNA: TGCGCCAGCAGAGGAGGGGAGCGGGGAGCCAAAGCTTTCTTT

V gene: TRBV27
D gene: TRBD1
clone size: .
J gene: TRBJ2-7
CDR3 protein: CASSLLRAGGSGEQYF
CDR3 DNA: TGTGCCAGCAGTTTACTTCGGGCAGGGGGCTCTGGCGAGCAGTACTTC

V gene: TRBV6-5
D gene: TRBD1
clone size: once
J gene: TRBJ1-4
CDR3 protein: CASSYFGQGSEKLFF
CDR3 DNA: TGTGCCAGCAGTTACTTCGGACAGGGAAGTGAAAAACTGTTTTTT

V gene: TRBV4-2
D gene: .
clone size: .
J gene: TRBJ1-4
CDR3 protein: CASSQSGEGTKLFF
CDR3 DNA: TGTGCCAGCAGCCAATCTGGGGAGGGGACGAAACTGTTTTTT

V gene: TRBV7-8
D gene: .
clone size: .
J gene: TRBJ2-3
CDR3 protein: CATRTGPSTDTQYF
CDR3 DNA: TGTGCCACGAGAACTGGGCCTAGCACAGATACGCAGTATTTT

V gene: TRBV5-8
D gene: .
clone size: .
J gene: TRBJ1-6
CDR3 protein: CASRTAGEGSPLHF
CDR3 DNA: TGTGCCAGCAGGACCGCTGGGGAGGGCTCACCCCTCCACTTT

V gene: TRBV9
D gene: TRBD2
clone size: .
J gene: TRBJ2-3
CDR3 protein: CASSATTPPSGGRTDTQYF
CDR3 DNA: TGTGCCAGCAGCGCAACTACCCCCCCTAGCGGGGGCCGCACAGATACGCAGTATTTT

V gene: TRBV19
D gene: .
clone size: .
J gene: TRBJ1-6
CDR3 protein: CASSIVPGHYPSPLHF
CDR3 DNA: TGTGCCAGTAGTATCGTCCCGGGACACTACCCTTCACCCCTCCACTTT

V gene: TRBV24-1
D gene: .
clone size: .
J gene: TRBJ1-5
CDR3 protein: CATSYGGKSGNQPQHF
CDR3 DNA: TGTGCCACCAGTTACGGGGGGAAGTCGGGCAATCAGCCCCAGCATTTT

V gene: TRBV5-1
D gene: TRBD1
clone size: .
J gene: TRBJ1-2
CDR3 protein: CASSWDSYGYTF
CDR3 DNA: TGCGCCAGCAGCTGGGACAGCTATGGCTACACCTTC

V gene: TRBV19
D gene: TRBD1
clone size: few
J gene: TRBJ1-2
CDR3 protein: CASSNQYRGGYTF
CDR3 DNA: TGTGCCAGTAGTAACCAATACAGGGGTGGCTACACCTTC

V gene: TRBV6-5
D gene: .
clone size: .
J gene: TRBJ1-2
CDR3 protein: CASSYTQSYGYTF
CDR3 DNA: TGTGCCAGCAGTTACACGCAGTCCTATGGCTACACCTTC

V gene: TRBV7-9
D gene: .
clone size: .
J gene: TRBJ1-3
CDR3 protein: CASSSSQGIKAQGNTIYF
CDR3 DNA: TGTGCCAGCAGCTCCTCACAGGGCATTAAGGCCCAAGGAAACACCATATATTTT

V gene: TRBV5-1
D gene: .
clone size: few
J gene: TRBJ1-1
CDR3 protein: CASSPRENTEAFF
CDR3 DNA: TGCGCCAGCAGTCCCAGGGAGAACACTGAAGCTTTCTTT

V gene: TRBV19
D gene: .
clone size: .
J gene: TRBJ1-6
CDR3 protein: CASSIESRRANSPLHF
CDR3 DNA: TGTGCCAGTAGTATAGAGTCGAGGCGGGCGAATTCACCCCTCCACTTT

V gene: TRBV5-1
D gene: TRBD2
clone size: .
J gene: TRBJ2-1
CDR3 protein: CASSQTSGGLLPSSYNEQFF
CDR3 DNA: TGCGCCAGCAGCCAGACTAGCGGGGGCCTCCTCCCTAGCTCCTACAATGAGCAGTTCTTC

V gene: TRBV3-1/TRBV3-2
D gene: TRBD1
clone size: .
J gene: TRBJ1-2
CDR3 protein: CASSQGGQGAGYGYTF
CDR3 DNA: TGTGCCAGCAGCCAAGGCGGACAGGGGGCAGGGTATGGCTACACCTTC

V gene: TRBV21-1
D gene: .
clone size: .
J gene: TRBJ1-5
CDR3 protein: CARDKQGGGCNQPQHF
CDR3 DNA: TGTGCCAGGGATAAACAGGGCGGAGGTTGCAATCAGCCCCAGCATTTT

V gene: TRBV7-2
D gene: .
clone size: .
J gene: TRBJ1-6
CDR3 protein: CASSRGSGSPLHF
CDR3 DNA: TGTGCCAGCAGCAGGGGGAGCGGTTCACCCCTCCACTTT